What follows describes a single T cell receptor (beta chain). What it recognizes is unknown. Every donor contributed roughly 10 milliliters of peripheral blood by blood draw. Sample-barcoded 5' priming and a J-beta primer mix drove a second PCR of roughly 7 to 11 cycles. Every sample produced at least 2.5 million CDR3-containing paired-end reads. TCRdb redid the calling of the 5' RACE reads with MiXCR, one entry per CDR3 protein. The sample includes about 1.8 million distinct CDR3 sequences, around 48% of them seen just once. This CDR3 contains 15 residues. Germline-derived CDR1 and CDR2 are MNHNS and SASEGT. V was cut by 6 bases and J by 5 bases, with 17 bases left in between. The data belong to a study of blood T cells in healthy people across ages. Study details: Researchers report that template switching captured about one barcoded beta molecule per two T cells. Notes on the study in general: Estimates drawn from one million T cells were deemed to understate diversity.

The origin of this receptor is a woman aged 40 to 49 in good health. Sequenced input: blood. The V gene is TRBV6-1, the J gene TRBJ2-1; TRBD1 or TRBD2 may be the D gene (5 bases each). CDR3 region: CASRNGDVIHNEQFF. DNA of the CDR3: TGTGCCAGCAGGAATGGGGACGTGATCCACAATGAGCAGTTCTTC.